The 25 T cell receptor beta chains presented below share a single source sample, sequenced in a study of CD4+ T cells in melanoma. The assay was immunoSEQ multiplex PCR, and TCRdb's table has in-frame clones only and misses some. The table has 15,000 to 20,000 clones, over 70% seen once. The sequenced sample consisted of cells from a culture (not recorded whether cultured in vitro). These receptors all come from a human donor with melanoma.

Written as DNA, the CDR3 is TGTGCCAGCAGCTTGGGAGTGAACAGGGGTTCCGCTGAAGCTTTCTTT. Its protein product is CASSLGVNRGSAEAFF. The chain employs TRBV7-8 and TRBJ1-1, with 7 bases aligning to TRBD1. Trimming removed 3 bases from V and 6 bases from J; junction bases left unmatched: 13. The CDR3 is 16 amino acids. The V gene's germline CDR1 is SGHVS and CDR2 FQNEAQ.

The chain carries TRBV27 and TRBJ1-5; TRBD1 is a possible D gene (5 bases). Germline V gene sequence: CDR1 MNHEY, CDR2 SMNVEV (reference sequence). This CDR3 comprises 14 residues. Trimming took off 5 bases at V and 7 bases at J, with 15 bases between the two ends. CDR3 region: CASSRGISGQPQHF. CDR3 nucleotide sequence: TGTGCCAGCAGTCGAGGGATCTCAGGGCAGCCCCAGCATTTT.

The chain carries TRBV7-9 and TRBJ1-2, with D possibly matching TRBD1 (6 bases). The CDR3 covers 14 residues. The V gene's germline CDR1 is SEHNR and CDR2 FQNEAQ (reference sequence). In nucleotides, the CDR3 is TGTGCACAAAGGGGGGACCCCCCAAAGAATGGCTACACCTTC. This translates into CAQRGDPPKNGYTF.

The chain joins TRBV10-3 to TRBJ1-6; D remains unclear. The CDR3 has 14 residues. V lost 3 bases, J lost 6 bases, and 9 bases lay in between. From germline, CDR1 is ENHRY and CDR2 SYGVKD. The CDR3 bases are TGTGCCATCAGTGACCCCCCGGCTAATTCACCCCTCCACTTT. It is translated as CAISDPPANSPLHF.

The V call is TRBV20-1, the J call TRBJ2-1; D not resolved. The V gene's germline CDR1 is DFQATT and CDR2 SNEGSKA (reference sequence). V was shortened by 6 bases and J by 10 bases, with 13 bases between the two germline ends. CDR3 length: 11 residues. Here the CDR3 reads CSASPRLEQFF. CDR3 coding DNA: TGCAGTGCGAGTCCGCGGCTCGAGCAGTTCTTC.

A single count supports this clone. The rearrangement links TRBV2 to TRBJ2-7; D is perhaps TRBD1 or TRBD2 (6 bases each). The V end lost 4 bases, the J end lost 4 bases, and 17 bases lay between the germline ends. Germline lookup yields CDR1 SNHLY and CDR2 FYNNEI. The CDR3 spans 15 residues. CDR3 residues: CASSAGAGGGYEQYF. As DNA, the CDR3 is TGTGCCAGCAGTGCTGGGGCTGGAGGGGGTTACGAGCAGTACTTC. Filled out from reference TRBV2 and TRBJ2-7, the complete variable domain reads EPEVTQTPSHQVTQMGQEVILRCVPISNHLYFYWYRQILGQKVEFLVSFYNNEISEKSEIFDDQFSVERPDGSNFTLKIRSTKLEDSAMYFCASSAGAGGGYEQYFGPGTRLTVT.

The V gene is TRBV7-2, the J gene TRBJ2-6, with D tentatively TRBD1 (5 bases). Looked up from germline, CDR1 is SGHTA and CDR2 is FQGNSA. The V and J ends lost 4 bases and 0 bases respectively, with 7 bases between them. The CDR3 has 15 residues. As DNA, the CDR3 is TGTGCCAGCAGCTCACAGGTCTCTGGGGCCAACGTCCTGACTTTC. Translated: CASSSQVSGANVLTF. The variable domain in full, with the rest retrieved from reference TRBV7-2 and TRBJ2-6, is GAGVSQSPSNKVTEKGKDVELRCDPISGHTALYWYRQSLGQGLEFLIYFQGNSAPDKSGLPSDRFSAERTGGSVSTLTIQRTQQEDSAVYLCASSSQVSGANVLTFGAGSRLTVL.

This rearrangement joins TRBV30 to TRBJ1-4; D remains ambiguous. The CDR3 has 16 amino acids. Trimming took 3 bases from V and 5 from J, leaving 19 bases between them. The germline V gene encodes CDR1 GTSNPN and CDR2 SVGIG (reference sequence). The chain's CDR3 is CAWRTPKGRLNEKLFF. CDR3 nucleotides: TGTGCCTGGAGAACACCCAAGGGCAGACTGAATGAAAAACTGTTTTTT.

The genes are TRBV14 and TRBJ1-6; unclear D gene. V lost 3 bases and J lost 9, with 6 bases in between. CDR1 and CDR2 (germline): SGHDN, FVKESK. CDR3 length: 12 residues. The CDR3 nucleotides are TGTGCCAGCAGCCAGTATCTTTCACCCCTCCACTTT. Translating it yields CASSQYLSPLHF.

The genes are TRBV7-6 and TRBJ2-5, with TRBD2 matching 7 bases. Germline loops: CDR1 SGHVS, CDR2 FNYEAQ. This CDR3 has 15 residues. The V segment lost 1 base and the J segment 9 bases; nucleotides outside the gene matches: 11. In DNA form, the CDR3 reads TGTGCCAGCAGCTTAGGGACCCGGGGGGACCTGGCCCAGTACTTC. This encodes CASSLGTRGDLAQYF.

The rearrangement joins TRBV7-2 to TRBJ1-1; 7 bases agree with TRBD1. V gave up 2 bases and J gave up 1 base; unmatched junction bases: 4. Germline CDR1 is SGHTA and CDR2 is FQGNSA. The CDR3 covers 15 residues. CDR3 in DNA: TGTGCCAGCAGCTTAACATACAGGGGGAACACTGAAGCTTTCTTT. Its protein product is CASSLTYRGNTEAFF. Full variable domain (remainder filled in from reference TRBV7-2 and TRBJ1-1): GAGVSQSPSNKVTEKGKDVELRCDPISGHTALYWYRQSLGQGLEFLIYFQGNSAPDKSGLPSDRFSAERTGGSVSTLTIQRTQQEDSAVYLCASSLTYRGNTEAFFGQGTRLTVV.

This clone was picked up one time. The chain has TRBV29-1 and TRBJ1-2, with D hard to call. The CDR3 runs to 14 residues. The V end lost 7 bases, the J end lost 4 bases, and 19 bases lay between the germline ends. Per germline, CDR1 SQVTM and CDR2 ANQGSEA. The CDR3 nucleotides read TGCAGCGCGACGTCCGAGGCCAGAGTCTATGGCTACACCTTC. This encodes CSATSEARVYGYTF.

V and J are TRBV11-3 and TRBJ2-3, with D hard to call. Germline CDR1 and CDR2: SGHNT and YENEEA. V lost 5 bases to trimming and J lost 6 bases, with 9 bases between them. The CDR3 spans 12 residues. This CDR3 reads CASSGEADTQYF. CDR3 bases: TGTGCCAGCAGCGGGGAAGCGGATACGCAGTATTTT.

The chain couples TRBV11-3 to TRBJ2-3; 9 bases map to TRBD1. Looked up from germline, CDR1 is SGHNT and CDR2 is YENEEA. V was clipped by 1 base and J by 2 bases; unmatched bases: 1. The CDR3 is 15 residues long. CDR3 amino acids: CASSLGTGVTDTQYF. Written as DNA, the CDR3 is TGTGCCAGCAGCTTAGGGACAGGGGTCACAGATACGCAGTATTTT.

The CDR3 sequence is CASSLGGELYEQYF. The CDR3 bases are TGCGCCAGCAGCCTGGGGGGAGAACTCTACGAGCAGTACTTC. The rearrangement joins TRBV5-1 to TRBJ2-7, with a possible D match to TRBD2 (6 bases). This CDR3 contains 14 residues. Per germline, CDR1 SGHRS and CDR2 YFSETQ. V lost 4 bases to trimming and J lost 3 bases, with 14 bases between them.

The J gene is TRBJ2-5, the V gene TRBV2; 12 nucleotides align to TRBD2. In germline, CDR1 is SNHLY, CDR2 FYNNEI. V dropped 8 bases and J dropped 5; count of bases not matched to a gene: 12. CDR3 length: 16 amino acids. CDR3 protein: CASRLAGGAGRETQYF. Here the CDR3 DNA reads TGTGCCAGCCGGCTAGCGGGGGGGGCCGGTAGGGAGACCCAGTACTTC.

The chain combines TRBV11-3 with TRBJ1-6; D is undetermined. There are 13 residues in the CDR3. V shed 0 bases and J shed 12 bases, with 9 bases lying between them. Looked up from germline, CDR1 is SGHNT and CDR2 is YENEEA. The CDR3 DNA reads TGTGCCAGCAGCTTAGATGCCGGAGGACCCCTCCACTTT. It is translated as CASSLDAGGPLHF.

This clone was seen just once. The V call is TRBV27, the J call TRBJ1-1; possibly TRBD1 for D (5 bases). V was pared by 6 bases and J by 4 bases, with 18 bases between. CDR3 length equals 15 residues. Germline V lookup: CDR1 MNHEY, CDR2 SMNVEV (reference sequence). The CDR3 DNA sequence: TGTGCCAGCAGCATTATGGGGGAGGCCTCCACTGAAGCTTTCTTT. This encodes CASSIMGEASTEAFF.

The chain has TRBV5-1 and TRBJ2-3; D possibly corresponds to TRBD2 (5 bases). Trimming stripped 5 bases from V and 2 bases from J, with 15 bases between. This CDR3 has 15 amino acids. CDR1 SGHRS and CDR2 YFSETQ come from the germline V gene. DNA of the CDR3: TGCGCCAGCAGTGTCTTTGGGCGGGCCACAGATACGCAGTATTTT. It translates to CASSVFGRATDTQYF. Drawing the rest from reference TRBV5-1 and TRBJ2-3, the complete variable domain is KAGVTQTPRYLIKTRGQQVTLSCSPISGHRSVSWYQQTPGQGLQFLFEYFSETQRNKGNFPGRFSGRQFSNSRSEMNVSTLELGDSALYLCASSVFGRATDTQYFGPGTRLTVL.

The chain is built from TRBV5-6 and TRBJ2-1; D remains ambiguous. Germline lookup yields CDR1 SGHDT and CDR2 YYEEEE. V was trimmed by 2 bases and J by 4 bases, leaving 16 bases between them. The CDR3 extends over 16 amino acids. The CDR3 protein is CASSFPNPHDYNEQFF. CDR3 DNA sequence: TGTGCCAGCAGCTTCCCAAACCCGCATGATTACAATGAGCAGTTCTTC.

This clone was counted once. The chain has TRBV6-5 and TRBJ2-7; 7 bases align to TRBD1. The V gene end was trimmed by 9 bases and the J gene end by 6 bases; junction bases not matched to a gene: 11. The CDR3 runs to 13 residues. Per germline, CDR1 MNHEY and CDR2 SVGAGI. Here the CDR3 reads CASRRQGVGEQYF. In DNA, the CDR3 is TGTGCCAGTAGGAGACAGGGTGTGGGCGAGCAGTACTTC.

The chain carries TRBV7-7 and TRBJ2-7; 9 bases align to TRBD1. The CDR3 loop spans 14 amino acids. Per germline, CDR1 SSHAT and CDR2 FNYEAQ (reference sequence). V lost 2 bases and J lost 4; bases outside the gene matches: 3. The CDR3 nucleotides read TGTGCCAGCAGCTTACAGGACAGGGGATACGAGCAGTACTTC. The encoded protein is CASSLQDRGYEQYF.

This chain uses TRBV13 with TRBJ1-2, with 8 bases lining up with TRBD1. The CDR3 has 17 residues. V gave up 5 bases and J gave up 8 bases; unmatched junction bases: 19. The germline V gene has CDR1 PRHDT and CDR2 FYEKMQ (reference sequence). The CDR3 here is CASSPRTGRLPTEGYTF. Written as DNA, the CDR3 is TGTGCCAGCAGCCCAAGGACAGGGAGGCTCCCTACGGAAGGCTACACCTTC.

The count of this clone is one. V is TRBV4-1 and J is TRBJ2-3, with 14 positions matching TRBD2. The CDR3 runs to 16 residues. Germline trimming cut 4 bases from V and 2 bases from J; bases unmatched to any gene: 2. Per germline, CDR1 MGHRA and CDR2 YSYEKL. The CDR3 DNA sequence: TGCGCCAGCAGCCTGGGACTAGCGGGGGCCACAGATACGCAGTATTTT. Protein sequence: CASSLGLAGATDTQYF.

V is TRBV30 and J is TRBJ2-1; tentative D call: TRBD2 (5 bases). This CDR3 has 12 residues. From germline, CDR1 is GTSNPN and CDR2 SVGIG (reference sequence). V lost 8 bases and J 3 bases, leaving 11 bases between the germline ends. CDR3: CALSGIYNEQFF. CDR3 DNA: TGTGCCCTCTCGGGAATCTACAATGAGCAGTTCTTC. Using reference TRBV30 and TRBJ2-1 for the parts outside the CDR3, the full variable domain is SQTIHQWPATLVQPVGSPLSLECTVEGTSNPNLYWYRQAAGRGLQLLFYSVGIGQISSEVPQNLSASRPQDRQFILSSKKLLLSDSGFYLCALSGIYNEQFFGPGTRLTVL.